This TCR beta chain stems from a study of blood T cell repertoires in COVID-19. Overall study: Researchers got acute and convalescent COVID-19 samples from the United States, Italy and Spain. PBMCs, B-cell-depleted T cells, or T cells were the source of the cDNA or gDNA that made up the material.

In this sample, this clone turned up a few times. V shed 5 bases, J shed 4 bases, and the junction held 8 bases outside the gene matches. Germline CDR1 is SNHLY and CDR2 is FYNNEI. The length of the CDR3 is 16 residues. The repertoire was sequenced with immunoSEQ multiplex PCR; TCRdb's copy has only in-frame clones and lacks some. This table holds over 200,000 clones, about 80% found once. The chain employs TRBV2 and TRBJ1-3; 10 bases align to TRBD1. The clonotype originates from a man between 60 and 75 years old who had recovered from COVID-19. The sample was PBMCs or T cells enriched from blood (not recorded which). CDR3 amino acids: CASSRIRQGAGNTIYF. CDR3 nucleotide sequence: TGTGCCAGCAGTCGTATTAGACAGGGGGCGGGAAACACCATATATTTT.